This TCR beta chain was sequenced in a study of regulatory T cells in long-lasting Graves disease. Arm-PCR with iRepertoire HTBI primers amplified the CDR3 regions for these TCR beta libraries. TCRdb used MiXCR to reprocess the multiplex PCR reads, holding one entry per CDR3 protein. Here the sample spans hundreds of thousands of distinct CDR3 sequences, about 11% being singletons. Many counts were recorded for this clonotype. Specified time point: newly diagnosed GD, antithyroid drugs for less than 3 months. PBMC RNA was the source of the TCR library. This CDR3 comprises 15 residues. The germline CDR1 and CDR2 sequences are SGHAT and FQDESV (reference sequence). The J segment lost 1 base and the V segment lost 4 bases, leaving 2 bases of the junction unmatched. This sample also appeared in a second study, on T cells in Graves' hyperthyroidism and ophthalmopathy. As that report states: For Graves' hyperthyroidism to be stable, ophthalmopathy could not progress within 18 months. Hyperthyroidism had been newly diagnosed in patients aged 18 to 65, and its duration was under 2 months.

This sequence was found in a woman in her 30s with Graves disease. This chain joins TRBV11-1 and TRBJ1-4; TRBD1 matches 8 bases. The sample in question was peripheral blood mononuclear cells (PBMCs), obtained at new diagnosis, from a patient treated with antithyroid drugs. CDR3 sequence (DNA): TGTGCCAGCAGCTCCGGACAGGGAACTAATGAAAAACTGTTTTTT. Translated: CASSSGQGTNEKLFF.